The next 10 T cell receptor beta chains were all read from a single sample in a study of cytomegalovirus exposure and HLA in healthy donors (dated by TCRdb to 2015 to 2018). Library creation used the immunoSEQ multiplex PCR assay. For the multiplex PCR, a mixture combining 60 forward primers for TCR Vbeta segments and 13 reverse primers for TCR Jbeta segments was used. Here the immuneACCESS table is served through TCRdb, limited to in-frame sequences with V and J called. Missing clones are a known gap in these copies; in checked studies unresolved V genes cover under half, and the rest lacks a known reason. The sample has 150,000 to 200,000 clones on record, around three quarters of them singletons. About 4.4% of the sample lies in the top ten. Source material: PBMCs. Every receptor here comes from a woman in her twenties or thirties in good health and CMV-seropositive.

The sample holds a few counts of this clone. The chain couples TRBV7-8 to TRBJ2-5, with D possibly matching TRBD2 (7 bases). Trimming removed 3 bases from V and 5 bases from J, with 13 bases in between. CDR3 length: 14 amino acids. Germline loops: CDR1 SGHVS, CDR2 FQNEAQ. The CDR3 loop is CASSLLGGGETQYF. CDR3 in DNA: TGTGCCAGCAGCTTGTTAGGGGGGGGCGAGACCCAGTACTTC.

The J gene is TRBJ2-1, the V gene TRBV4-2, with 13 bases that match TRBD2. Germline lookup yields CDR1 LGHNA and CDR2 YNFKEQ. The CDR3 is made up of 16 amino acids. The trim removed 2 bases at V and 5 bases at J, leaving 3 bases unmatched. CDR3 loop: CASSQQTSGGNNEQFF. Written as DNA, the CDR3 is TGTGCCAGCAGCCAACAGACTAGCGGGGGGAACAATGAGCAGTTCTTC.

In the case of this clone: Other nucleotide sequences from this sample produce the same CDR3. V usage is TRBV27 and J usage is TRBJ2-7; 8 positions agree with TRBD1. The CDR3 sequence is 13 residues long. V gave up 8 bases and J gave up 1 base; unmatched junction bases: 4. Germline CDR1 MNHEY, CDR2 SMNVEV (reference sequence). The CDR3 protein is CASRDRGSYEQYF. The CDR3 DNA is TGTGCCAGCCGTGACAGGGGTTCCTACGAGCAGTACTTC.

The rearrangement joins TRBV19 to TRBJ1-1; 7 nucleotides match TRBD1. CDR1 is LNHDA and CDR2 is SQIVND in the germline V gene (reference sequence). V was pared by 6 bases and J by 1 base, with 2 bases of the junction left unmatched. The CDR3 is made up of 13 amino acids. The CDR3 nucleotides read TGTGCCAGTAGGCGGACAGGGAACACTGAAGCTTTCTTT. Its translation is CASRRTGNTEAFF.

CDR3 sequence reads: CASSGGVSGELFF. CDR3 nucleotide sequence: TGTGCCAGCAGCGGCGGGGTCTCCGGGGAGCTGTTTTTT. The chain recombines TRBV7-6 with TRBJ2-2, with D maybe TRBD2 (6 bases). V was cut by 5 bases and J by 6 bases, with 10 bases left in between. This CDR3 spans 13 amino acids. Germline CDR1 and CDR2: SGHVS and FNYEAQ.

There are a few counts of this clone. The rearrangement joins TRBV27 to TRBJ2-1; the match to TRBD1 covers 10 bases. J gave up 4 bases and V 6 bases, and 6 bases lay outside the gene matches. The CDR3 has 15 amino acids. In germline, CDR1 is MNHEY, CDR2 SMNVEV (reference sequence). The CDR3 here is CASSRPGQGYNEQFF. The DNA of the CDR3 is TGTGCCAGCAGCCGACCGGGACAGGGGTACAATGAGCAGTTCTTC.

This CDR3 reads CASSFTTGGSDTQYF. In DNA, the CDR3 is TGTGCCAGCAGTTTTACGACGGGAGGGTCAGATACGCAGTATTTT. The chain carries TRBV27 and TRBJ2-3; 8 nucleotides line up with TRBD2. V lost 3 bases, J lost 4 bases, and 6 bases stayed unmatched. This CDR3 has 15 residues. Germline V gene sequence: CDR1 MNHEY, CDR2 SMNVEV (reference sequence).

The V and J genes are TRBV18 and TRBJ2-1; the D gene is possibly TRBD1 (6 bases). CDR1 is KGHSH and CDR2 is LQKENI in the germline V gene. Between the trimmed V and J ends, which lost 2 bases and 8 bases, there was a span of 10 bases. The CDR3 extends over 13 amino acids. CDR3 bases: TGTGCCAGCTCACCAAACAGGGTAGATGAGCAGTTCTTC. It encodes CASSPNRVDEQFF.

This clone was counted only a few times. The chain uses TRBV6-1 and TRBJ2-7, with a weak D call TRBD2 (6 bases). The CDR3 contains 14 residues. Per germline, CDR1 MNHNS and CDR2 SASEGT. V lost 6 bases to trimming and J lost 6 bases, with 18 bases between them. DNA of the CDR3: TGTGCCAGCAGGGCGCCGGGGGAGTGGGGCGAGCAGTACTTC. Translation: CASRAPGEWGEQYF.

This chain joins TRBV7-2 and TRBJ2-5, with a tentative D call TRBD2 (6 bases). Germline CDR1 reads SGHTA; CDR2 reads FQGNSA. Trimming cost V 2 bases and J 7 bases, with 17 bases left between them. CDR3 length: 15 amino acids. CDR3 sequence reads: CASSLTGVSGRTQYF. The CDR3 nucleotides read TGTGCCAGCAGCTTAACGGGGGTATCGGGGCGGACCCAGTACTTC.